Following are 10 T cell receptor beta chains from one sample sequenced in a study of T cells in Graves' hyperthyroidism and ophthalmopathy. There were TCR beta CDR3 regions amplified from RNA transcripts. The HTBI primer set drove a first-round RT-PCR of the TCR CDR3. TCRdb passed the multiplex PCR reads through MiXCR, listing each CDR3 protein once. The sample contains hundreds of thousands of distinct CDR3 sequences, 11% to 15% of which appear only once. Material for sequencing was blood. The source of these receptors is a woman between 18 and 30 years old with Graves' hyperthyroidism.

This clonotype was counted only a few times. The rearrangement uses TRBV19 and TRBJ1-1; TRBD1 is a possible D gene (5 bases). Germline CDR1 is LNHDA and CDR2 is SQIVND (reference sequence). The CDR3 is made up of 14 amino acids. Trimming removed 1 base from V and 4 bases from J, with 10 bases in between. CDR3: CASSIVGQGTEAFF. The CDR3 coding sequence is TGTGCCAGTAGTATAGTGGGGCAGGGCACTGAAGCTTTCTTT.

This clonotype was detected many times. The CDR3 DNA sequence: TGTGCCAGCAGTGGACAGGGACCCTGGGAGCAGTACTTC. Amino acid sequence: CASSGQGPWEQYF. The chain links TRBV7-9 to TRBJ2-7; TRBD1 matches 8 bases. The CDR3 sequence is 13 residues long. With 6 bases clipped from V and 7 bases from J, the junction kept 8 bases outside the gene matches. The V gene's germline CDR1 is SEHNR and CDR2 FQNEAQ (reference sequence).

There are a few counts of this clonotype. The rearrangement joins TRBV7-2 to TRBJ1-5; D is unresolved. This CDR3 region has 12 residues. Germline CDR1 is SGHTA and CDR2 is FQGNSA. V was clipped by 5 bases and J by 7 bases, with 9 bases between them. The CDR3 nucleotides are TGTGCCAGCAGCGGACTTTCCCAGCCCCAGCATTTT. Protein: CASSGLSQPQHF. Using reference TRBV7-2 and TRBJ1-5 for the parts outside the CDR3, the full variable domain is GAGVSQSPSNKVTEKGKDVELRCDPISGHTALYWYRQSLGQGLEFLIYFQGNSAPDKSGLPSDRFSAERTGGSVSTLTIQRTQQEDSAVYLCASSGLSQPQHFGDGTRLSIL.

The rearrangement uses TRBV27 and TRBJ2-1, with 7 bases lining up with TRBD2. The germline CDR1 and CDR2 sequences are MNHEY and SMNVEV (reference sequence). After removal of 5 bases from V and 5 bases from J, the junction contained 6 bases not matched to a gene. The CDR3 has 14 residues. DNA of the CDR3: TGTGCCAGCAGTCCCCAGGGAGGGAACAATGAGCAGTTCTTC. Protein: CASSPQGGNNEQFF.

This clonotype was observed many times. The chain recombines TRBV30 with TRBJ2-7; no clear D. This CDR3 spans 13 amino acids. Germline-derived CDR1 and CDR2 are GTSNPN and SVGIG (reference sequence). V lost 0 bases and J lost 6, with 12 bases in between. CDR3 in amino acids: CAWSVWASAEQYF. The DNA of the CDR3 is TGTGCCTGGAGTGTGTGGGCCTCGGCCGAGCAGTACTTC. The variable domain in full, with the rest retrieved from reference TRBV30 and TRBJ2-7, is SQTIHQWPATLVQPVGSPLSLECTVEGTSNPNLYWYRQAAGRGLQLLFYSVGIGQISSEVPQNLSASRPQDRQFILSSKKLLLSDSGFYLCAWSVWASAEQYFGPGTRLTVT.

This clonotype was seen at least ten times. The chain has TRBV10-3 and TRBJ1-2, with 8 bases fitting TRBD1. The CDR3 sequence is 15 residues long. V trimming: 8 bases; J trimming: 0 bases; junction bases outside the gene matches: 8. Germline-derived CDR1 and CDR2 are ENHRY and SYGVKD. The CDR3 region is CAIGQGETANYGYTF. The CDR3 bases are TGTGCCATCGGACAGGGCGAAACAGCTAACTATGGCTACACCTTC.

Many counts were recorded for this clonotype. The gene calls are TRBV13 and TRBJ2-1; D is unresolved. From germline, CDR1 is PRHDT and CDR2 FYEKMQ (reference sequence). The CDR3 spans 12 residues. Trimming stripped 5 bases from V and 7 bases from J, with 9 bases between. This CDR3 is CASSHLRNEQFF. The DNA for the CDR3 is TGTGCCAGCAGCCACCTGCGGAATGAGCAGTTCTTC.

This clonotype appeared many times. The V and J genes are TRBV12-3 or TRBV12-4 and TRBJ1-5; D is unclear. V lost 2 bases and J 4 bases, leaving 9 bases between the germline ends. The CDR3 totals 14 residues. The CDR3 region has the DNA TGTGCCAGCAGTTTAAGGCAGCTAAATCAGCCCCAGCATTTT. It is translated as CASSLRQLNQPQHF.

The rearrangement joins TRBV4-1 to TRBJ2-4; either TRBD1 or TRBD2 may fit D (6 bases each). Germline CDR1 reads MGHRA; CDR2 reads YSYEKL. The V end lost 1 base, the J end lost 7 bases, and 11 bases lay between the germline ends. The CDR3 is 14 residues long. The CDR3 nucleotides are TGCGCCAGCAGCCAAGCAGGAGGGGGGAACATTCAGTACTTC. This translates into CASSQAGGGNIQYF.

This clonotype has more than one count but fewer than ten. DNA for the CDR3: TGTGCCAGCAGCCCCGGACTAGCGGGAGGGCTGAACGAGCAGTACTTC. This gives the protein CASSPGLAGGLNEQYF. The chain uses TRBV5-6 and TRBJ2-7, with 15 nucleotides matching TRBD2. CDR1 and CDR2 (germline): SGHDT, YYEEEE. CDR3 length: 16 amino acids. The V gene end was trimmed by 4 bases and the J gene end by 5 bases; junction bases not matched to a gene: 7.